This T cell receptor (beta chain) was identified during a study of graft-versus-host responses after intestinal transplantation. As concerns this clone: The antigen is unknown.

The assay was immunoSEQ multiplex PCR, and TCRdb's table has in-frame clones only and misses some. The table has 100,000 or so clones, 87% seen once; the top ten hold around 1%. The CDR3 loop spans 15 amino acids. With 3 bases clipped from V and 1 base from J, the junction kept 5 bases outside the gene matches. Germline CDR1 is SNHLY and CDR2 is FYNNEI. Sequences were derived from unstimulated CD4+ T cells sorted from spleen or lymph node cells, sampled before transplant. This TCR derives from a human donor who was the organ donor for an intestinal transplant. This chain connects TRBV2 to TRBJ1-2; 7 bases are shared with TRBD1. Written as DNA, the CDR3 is TGTGCCAGCAGTGATCCCCACAGGGGTAACTATGGCTACACCTTC. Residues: CASSDPHRGNYGYTF.